A selection of T cell receptor beta chains follows, all from one sample in a study of shared clonotypes between healthy human individuals. Profiled with immunoSEQ multiplex PCR; TCRdb holds only in-frame clones, not every one. In the table there are some 2,000,000 clones, more than 90% of which are singletons. Material: naive CD4+ T cells sorted from blood. These receptors originate from a man younger than 35 in good health. Each CDR3 is given without its conserved first and last residue. Each record gives: V gene, J gene, CDR3 protein.

TRBV6-5	TRBJ1-5	ASSPYRNQPQH
TRBV25-1	TRBJ1-6	ASSEYRDFSPLH
TRBV11-2	TRBJ2-3	ASSTLSGSKDTQY
TRBV5-6	TRBJ2-7	ASTGLASMGIEQY
TRBV5-4	TRBJ2-7	ASSQGLADYEQY
TRBV30	TRBJ2-5	AWSVEETQY
TRBV5-6	TRBJ2-5	ASSLTRGQETQY
TRBV9	TRBJ2-5	ASSPGLAGGQETQY
TRBV7-9	TRBJ1-6	ASSSGTGFSNSPLH
TRBV29-1	TRBJ1-1	SVVSGGNTEAF
TRBV2	TRBJ1-4	ASSAGQTNEKLF
TRBV6-5	TRBJ1-6	ASSSTGGRYNSPLH
TRBV9	TRBJ2-5	ASSTGQGILSETQY
TRBV21-1	TRBJ1-6	ASSVRGVELNSPLH
TRBV11-3	TRBJ2-2	ASSLGGQGNTGELF
TRBV5-1	TRBJ1-4	ASSLGQGGGANEKLF
TRBV18	TRBJ1-4	ASSGQQVAPATNEKLF
TRBV7-6	TRBJ2-2	ASSLVQGAYGELF
TRBV10-2	TRBJ2-2	ASRSSNTGELF
TRBV30	TRBJ2-1	AWADRHNEQF
TRBV29-1	TRBJ1-3	SVATYVGNTIY
TRBV11-3	TRBJ2-3	ASTLGGGDTDTQY
TRBV28	TRBJ1-4	ASSSGQGATNEKLF
TRBV5-4	TRBJ2-5	ASSFLQGPQETQY
TRBV10-3	TRBJ2-7	AISLGTGYEQY
TRBV25-1	TRBJ1-5	ASSEYNRDGSNQPQH
TRBV10-3	TRBJ1-2	AIRSPGTGVDYGYT
TRBV2	TRBJ2-7	ASSELTSSYEQY
TRBV5-6	TRBJ2-7	ASSLIDREDYEQY
TRBV6-1	TRBJ2-7	ASDSGMSEQY
TRBV2	TRBJ2-7	ASSSSSAAGSYEQY
TRBV10-3	TRBJ2-1	AISERGGVSYNEQF
TRBV28	TRBJ1-1	ASSSDLLEAF
TRBV7-3	TRBJ2-5	ASSFSGGALETQY
TRBV7-2	TRBJ1-2	ASSLADRGAYGYT
TRBV10-2	TRBJ2-7	ASRPAGGPLEQY
TRBV29-1	TRBJ2-1	SVVWRGREQF
TRBV29-1	TRBJ2-5	SVEPLLAETQY
TRBV6-5	TRBJ1-1	ASSPAGGGTEAF
TRBV7-2	TRBJ2-7	ASSWGTSGWSSYEQY
TRBV6-5	TRBJ1-3	ASSYSPYSGNTIY
TRBV11-2	TRBJ2-5	ASSLGAQETQY
TRBV5-8	TRBJ2-5	ASSRRTRAETQY
TRBV30	TRBJ2-7	AWNHPPSYEQY
TRBV4-1	TRBJ2-3	ASSQGPGAFFTDTQY
TRBV29-1	TRBJ2-7	SVADSGTGYHEQY